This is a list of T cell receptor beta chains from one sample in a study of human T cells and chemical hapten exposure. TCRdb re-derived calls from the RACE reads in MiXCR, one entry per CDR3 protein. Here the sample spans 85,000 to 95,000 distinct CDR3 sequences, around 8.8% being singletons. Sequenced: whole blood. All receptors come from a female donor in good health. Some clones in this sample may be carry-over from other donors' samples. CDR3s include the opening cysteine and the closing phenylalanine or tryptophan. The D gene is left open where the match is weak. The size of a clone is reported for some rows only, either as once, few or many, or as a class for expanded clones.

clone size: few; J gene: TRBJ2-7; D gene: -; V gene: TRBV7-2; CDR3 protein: CASSLGSWEQYF; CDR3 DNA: TGTGCCAGCAGCTTAGGATCGTGGGAGCAGTACTTC
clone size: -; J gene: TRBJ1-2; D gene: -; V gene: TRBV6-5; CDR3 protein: CAVHGVNGYTF; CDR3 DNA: TGTGCCGTCCACGGGGTAAATGGCTACACCTTC
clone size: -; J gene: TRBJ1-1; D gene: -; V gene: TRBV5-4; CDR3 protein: CASHWGSLNTEAFF; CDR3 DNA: TGTGCCAGCCACTGGGGCAGCTTAAACACTGAAGCTTTCTTT
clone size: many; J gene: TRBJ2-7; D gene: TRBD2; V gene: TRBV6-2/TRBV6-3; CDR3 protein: CASRHPGLAGEQYF; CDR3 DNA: TGTGCCAGCCGACACCCGGGACTAGCGGGCGAGCAGTACTTC
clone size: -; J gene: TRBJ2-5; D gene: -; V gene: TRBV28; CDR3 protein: CASSPTGRAETQYF; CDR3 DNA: TGTGCCAGCAGTCCCACGGGACGCGCAGAGACCCAGTACTTC
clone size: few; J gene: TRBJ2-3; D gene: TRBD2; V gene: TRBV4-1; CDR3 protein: CASSRMRTSEDTDTQYF; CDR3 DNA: TGCGCCAGCAGTCGTATGAGGACTAGCGAAGACACAGATACGCAGTATTTT
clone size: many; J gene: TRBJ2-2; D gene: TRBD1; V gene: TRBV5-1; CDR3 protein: CASSLLGTGANTGELFF; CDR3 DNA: TGCGCCAGCAGCCTATTAGGGACAGGGGCGAACACCGGGGAGCTGTTTTTT
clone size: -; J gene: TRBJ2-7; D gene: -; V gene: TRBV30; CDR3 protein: CAWSVSAVHEQYF; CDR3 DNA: TGTGCCTGGAGTGTTTCAGCGGTCCACGAGCAGTACTTC
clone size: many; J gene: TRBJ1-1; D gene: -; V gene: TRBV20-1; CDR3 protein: CSAREGEEAFF; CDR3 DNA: TGCAGTGCTAGGGAGGGCGAAGAAGCTTTCTTT
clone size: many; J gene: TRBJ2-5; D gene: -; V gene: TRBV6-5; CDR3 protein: CASSYSGLQGGETQYF; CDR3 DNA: TGTGCCAGCAGTTACTCGGGACTACAGGGTGGAGAGACCCAGTACTTC
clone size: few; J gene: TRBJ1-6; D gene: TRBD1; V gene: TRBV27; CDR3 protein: CASSLTRWQGDSPLHF; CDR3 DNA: TGTGCCAGCAGTTTAACCCGGTGGCAGGGGGATTCACCCCTCCACTTT
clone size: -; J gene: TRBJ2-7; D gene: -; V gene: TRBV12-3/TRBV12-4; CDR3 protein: CASSLEGGKANEQYF; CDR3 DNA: TGTGCCAGCAGTTTAGAAGGAGGGAAGGCGAACGAGCAGTACTTC
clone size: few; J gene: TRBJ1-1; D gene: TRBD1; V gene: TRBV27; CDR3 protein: CASSLGQGGGTEAFF; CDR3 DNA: TGTGCCAGCAGTCTCGGACAGGGGGGGGGGACTGAAGCTTTCTTT
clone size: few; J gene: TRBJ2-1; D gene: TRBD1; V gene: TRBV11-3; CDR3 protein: CASSPGQGYNEQFF; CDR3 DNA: TGTGCCAGCAGCCCGGGACAGGGCTACAATGAGCAGTTCTTC
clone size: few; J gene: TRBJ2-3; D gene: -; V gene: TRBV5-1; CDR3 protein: CASGPTRAGGDTQYF; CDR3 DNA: TGCGCCAGCGGTCCGACTCGAGCCGGGGGAGATACGCAGTATTTT
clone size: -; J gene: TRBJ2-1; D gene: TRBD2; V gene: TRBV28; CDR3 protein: CASMAGGPSDEQFF; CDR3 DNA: TGTGCCAGCATGGCGGGAGGGCCTTCGGATGAGCAGTTCTTC
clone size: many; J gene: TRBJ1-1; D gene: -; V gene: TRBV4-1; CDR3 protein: CASSQGSVPEAFF; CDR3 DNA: TGCGCCAGCAGCCAAGGATCTGTTCCTGAAGCTTTCTTT
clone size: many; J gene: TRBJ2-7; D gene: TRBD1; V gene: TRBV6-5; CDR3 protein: CASSYGTGSVEQYF; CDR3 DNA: TGTGCCAGCAGTTACGGGACAGGGTCTGTCGAGCAGTACTTC
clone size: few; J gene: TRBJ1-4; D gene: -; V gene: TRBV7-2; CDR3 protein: CASSLGFWEKLFF; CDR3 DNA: TGTGCCAGCAGCTTAGGTTTTTGGGAAAAACTGTTTTTT
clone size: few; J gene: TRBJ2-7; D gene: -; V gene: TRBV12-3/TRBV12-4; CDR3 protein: CASSLGMVRSYEQYF; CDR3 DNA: TGTGCCAGCAGTCTAGGAATGGTCAGATCCTACGAGCAGTACTTC
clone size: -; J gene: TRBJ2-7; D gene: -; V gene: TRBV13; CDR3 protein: CANSPGRVYEQYF; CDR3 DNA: TGTGCCAACAGCCCCGGACGGGTCTACGAGCAGTACTTC
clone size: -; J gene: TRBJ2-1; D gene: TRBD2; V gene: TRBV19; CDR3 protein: CASSFGLAEFLSSYNEQFF; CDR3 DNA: TGTGCCAGTAGTTTTGGACTAGCGGAATTTCTCAGCTCCTACAATGAGCAGTTCTTC
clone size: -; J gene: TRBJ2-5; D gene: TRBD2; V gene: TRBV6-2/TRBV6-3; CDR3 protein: CASSTTSGSMETQYF; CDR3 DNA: TGTGCCAGCAGCACAACTAGCGGGAGTATGGAGACCCAGTACTTC
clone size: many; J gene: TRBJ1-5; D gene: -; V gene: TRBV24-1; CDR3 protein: CATSAPYREAEKKPQHF; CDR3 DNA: TGTGCCACCAGTGCACCATACCGGGAGGCCGAAAAAAAGCCCCAGCATTTT
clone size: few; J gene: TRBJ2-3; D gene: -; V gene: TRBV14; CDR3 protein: CASSQDWGVTDTQYF; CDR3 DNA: TGTGCCAGCAGCCAAGATTGGGGGGTCACAGATACGCAGTATTTT
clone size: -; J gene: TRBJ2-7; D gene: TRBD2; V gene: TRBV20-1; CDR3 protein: CSAKPGLAGPEQYF; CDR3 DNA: TGCAGTGCTAAGCCGGGACTAGCGGGACCCGAGCAGTACTTC
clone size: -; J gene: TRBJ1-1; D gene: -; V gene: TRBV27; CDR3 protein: CASSLSGLATEAFF; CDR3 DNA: TGTGCCAGCAGTTTATCGGGGTTGGCCACTGAAGCTTTCTTT
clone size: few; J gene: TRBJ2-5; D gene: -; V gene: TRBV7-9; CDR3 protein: CASRTGAGETQYF; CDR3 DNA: TGTGCCAGCAGAACGGGGGCTGGTGAGACCCAGTACTTC
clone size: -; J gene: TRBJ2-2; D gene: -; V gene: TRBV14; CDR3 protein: CASSQRGKGGELFF; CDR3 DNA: TGTGCCAGCAGCCAACGCGGGAAAGGCGGGGAGCTGTTTTTT
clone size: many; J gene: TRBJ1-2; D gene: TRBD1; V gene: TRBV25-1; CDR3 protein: CASSGQGEANYGYTF; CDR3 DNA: TGTGCCAGCAGTGGGCAGGGGGAAGCTAACTATGGCTACACCTTC
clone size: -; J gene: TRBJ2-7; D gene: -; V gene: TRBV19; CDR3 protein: CASSIDRGAYEQYF; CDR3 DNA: TGTGCCAGTAGTATAGACAGGGGGGCCTACGAGCAGTACTTC
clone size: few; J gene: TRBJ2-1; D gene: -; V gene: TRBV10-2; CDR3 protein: CASSEDGPGEQFF; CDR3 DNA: TGCGCCAGCAGTGAAGACGGTCCTGGAGAGCAGTTCTTC
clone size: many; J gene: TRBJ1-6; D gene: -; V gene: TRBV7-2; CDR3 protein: CASSLSEGSPLHF; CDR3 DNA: TGTGCCAGCAGCTTATCCGAGGGTTCACCCCTCCACTTT
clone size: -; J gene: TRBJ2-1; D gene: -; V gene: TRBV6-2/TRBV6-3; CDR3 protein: CASSYSGEYNEQFF; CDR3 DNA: TGTGCCAGCAGTTACTCGGGGGAGTACAATGAGCAGTTCTTC
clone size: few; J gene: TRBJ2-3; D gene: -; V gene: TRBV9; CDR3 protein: CASSVDFSDTDTQYF; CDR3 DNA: TGTGCCAGCAGCGTAGACTTTAGCGACACAGATACGCAGTATTTT
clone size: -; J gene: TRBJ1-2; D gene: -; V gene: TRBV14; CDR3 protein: CASSPQGIGYGYTF; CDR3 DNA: TGTGCCAGCAGTCCACAGGGAATTGGCTATGGCTACACCTTC
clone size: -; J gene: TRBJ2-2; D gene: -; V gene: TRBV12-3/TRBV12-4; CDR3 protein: CASTTTWGATGELFF; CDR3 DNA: TGTGCCAGCACCACCACTTGGGGGGCAACCGGGGAGCTGTTTTTT
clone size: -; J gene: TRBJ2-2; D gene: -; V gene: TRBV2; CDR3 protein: CASSRDLPGELFF; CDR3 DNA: TGTGCCAGCAGTAGGGACCTCCCCGGGGAGCTGTTTTTT
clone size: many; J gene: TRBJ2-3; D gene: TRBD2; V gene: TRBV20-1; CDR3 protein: CSAPREVGDTQYF; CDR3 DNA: TGCAGTGCTCCGCGGGAGGTCGGAGATACGCAGTATTTT
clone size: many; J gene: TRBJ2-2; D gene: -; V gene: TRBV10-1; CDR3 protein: CASRASGSGELFF; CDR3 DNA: TGCGCCAGCAGGGCGTCGGGATCCGGGGAGCTGTTTTTT
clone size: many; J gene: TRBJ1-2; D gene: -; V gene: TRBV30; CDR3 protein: CASRNRENYGYTF; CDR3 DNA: TGTGCCTCACGGAACAGGGAAAACTATGGCTACACCTTC
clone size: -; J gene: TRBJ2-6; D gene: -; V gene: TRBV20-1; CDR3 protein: CSAPRSGANVLTF; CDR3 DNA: TGCAGTGCCCCCCGCTCTGGGGCCAACGTCCTGACTTTC
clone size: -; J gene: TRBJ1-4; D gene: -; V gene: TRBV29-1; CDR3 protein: CSGKGVATNEKLFF; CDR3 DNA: TGCAGCGGGAAAGGGGTTGCAACTAATGAAAAACTGTTTTTT
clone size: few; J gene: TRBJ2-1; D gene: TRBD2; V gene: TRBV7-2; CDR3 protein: CASSWGLAGGPRDEQFF; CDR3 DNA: TGTGCCAGCAGCTGGGGACTAGCGGGAGGGCCTCGCGATGAGCAGTTCTTC
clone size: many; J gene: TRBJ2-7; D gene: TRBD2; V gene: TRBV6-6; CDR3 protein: CASNPLAGYEQYF; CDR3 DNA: TGTGCCAGCAACCCACTAGCGGGCTACGAGCAGTACTTC
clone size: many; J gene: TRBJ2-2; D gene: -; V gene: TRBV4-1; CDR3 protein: CASSQRDAGELFF; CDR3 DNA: TGCGCCAGCAGCCAACGGGACGCCGGGGAGCTGTTTTTT
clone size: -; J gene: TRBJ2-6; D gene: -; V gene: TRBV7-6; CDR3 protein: CASSLAPASGANVLTF; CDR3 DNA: TGTGCCAGCAGCTTAGCGCCAGCCTCTGGGGCCAACGTCCTGACTTTC
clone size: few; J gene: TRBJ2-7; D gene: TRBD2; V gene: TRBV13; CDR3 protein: CASSLGFASGPYEQYF; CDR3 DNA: TGTGCCAGCAGCTTAGGTTTTGCTAGCGGACCCTACGAGCAGTACTTC
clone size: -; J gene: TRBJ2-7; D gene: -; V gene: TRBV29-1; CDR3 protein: CSALNYEQYF; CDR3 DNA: TGCAGCGCTTTGAACTACGAGCAGTACTTC
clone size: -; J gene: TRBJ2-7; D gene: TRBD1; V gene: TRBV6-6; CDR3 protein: CASSPPQGASYEQYF; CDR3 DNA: TGTGCCAGCAGCCCCCCCCAGGGGGCATCCTACGAGCAGTACTTC
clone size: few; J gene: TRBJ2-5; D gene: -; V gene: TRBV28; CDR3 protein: CASSLGAPLRTQYF; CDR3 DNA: TGTGCCAGCAGTTTAGGGGCCCCGTTGAGGACCCAGTACTTC
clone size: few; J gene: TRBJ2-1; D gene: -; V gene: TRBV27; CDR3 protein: CASSYRDEGFDEQFF; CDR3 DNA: TGTGCCAGCAGTTACCGGGACGAGGGGTTCGATGAGCAGTTCTTC
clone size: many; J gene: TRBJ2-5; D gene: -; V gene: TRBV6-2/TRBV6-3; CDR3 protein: CASSYSPQETQYF; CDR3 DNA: TGTGCCAGCAGTTACTCTCCCCAAGAGACCCAGTACTTC
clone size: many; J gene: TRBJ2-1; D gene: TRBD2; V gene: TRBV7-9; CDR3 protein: CASSFRTSGVYNEQFF; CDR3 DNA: TGTGCCAGCAGCTTCCGGACTAGCGGGGTCTACAATGAGCAGTTCTTC